Below, 3 T cell receptor beta chains from the same sample are listed, as sequenced in a study of blood T cell repertoires in COVID-19 (TCRdb year 2020). Preparation of the library involved the immunoSEQ multiplex PCR assay. TCRdb obtained this table from immuneACCESS and retained in-frame rearrangements with V and J assigned. These tables miss some clones; where compared with another copy, unresolved V genes account for less than half of the shortfall, and the remainder is unexplained. This sample gives 140,000 or so clones in total; 75% to 85% of them show up just once. Roughly 5.2% of the sample is in the top ten clones. The material sequenced was peripheral blood. The origin of the receptors is a woman in her 70s with COVID-19, enrolled during active disease.

Only a few counts were recorded for this clone. The rearrangement links TRBV6-2 or TRBV6-3 to TRBJ1-5; TRBD1 matches at 12 bases. The CDR3 loop spans 19 amino acids. V lost 4 bases to trimming and J lost 1 base; unmatched junction nucleotides: 11. CDR1 is MNHEY, CDR2 SVGEGT, per germline. CDR3 bases: TGTGCCAGCAGTTCGTTTACCGGGACAGGGGGCAAAAGCAATCAGCCCCAGCATTTT. Translation gives CASSSFTGTGGKSNQPQHF.

The CDR3 DNA is TGTGCCAGCAGTCCCCTAAGTAGAGGGGGCAGGTCCTACGAGCAGTACTTC. Translating it yields CASSPLSRGGRSYEQYF. The V gene is TRBV27, the J gene TRBJ2-7; the match to TRBD1 covers 7 bases. V shed 5 bases, J shed 1 base, and the junction held 14 bases outside the gene matches. The CDR3 runs 17 residues. Germline V CDR1 and CDR2: MNHEY, SMNVEV (reference sequence).

This sequence joins TRBV7-2 and TRBJ1-2; 9 nucleotides agree with TRBD1. The V gene's germline CDR1 is SGHTA and CDR2 FQGNSA. With 0 bases clipped from V and 6 bases from J, the junction kept 14 bases outside the gene matches. This CDR3 is 18 amino acids long. In DNA, the CDR3 is TGTGCCAGCAGCTTAGCAACGAAACACAGGGGGCGAAAGGATGGCTACACCTTC. Protein sequence: CASSLATKHRGRKDGYTF.